This TCR beta chain was found in a study of T cells in Graves' hyperthyroidism and ophthalmopathy. It was RNA transcripts that yielded the amplified TCR beta CDR3 regions. During a first-round RT-PCR of the TCR CDR3, the HTBI primer set was used. TCRdb reprocessed the multiplex PCR reads via MiXCR and lists one record per CDR3 protein. The table includes about 400,000 distinct CDR3 sequences, more than 20% detected once. The authors deemed Graves' hyperthyroidism stable absent ophthalmopathy progression within 18 months. In its sample, this clonotype was seen many times. The antigen remains undetermined. Study observations and caveats: In simple terms, a model built on 13 V-J features told ophthalmopathy apart from stable hyperthyroidism. Most expanded thyroid clonotypes above 0.001 also appeared in blood. Ophthalmopathy, which appeared later, was predicted by the model a median about 6 months before onset.

This CDR3 region has 15 residues. Losses at the gene ends were 5 bases for V and 4 bases for J; bases not matched to a gene: 9. The germline V gene has CDR1 SNHLY and CDR2 FYNNEI. The receptor's source is a man over 45 with Graves' hyperthyroidism. The genes are TRBV2 and TRBJ2-3; 7 nucleotides line up with TRBD2. The sequencing input was blood. This chain's CDR3 is CASSRAAGVADTQYF. The CDR3 nucleotides read TGTGCCAGCAGTCGGGCCGCGGGAGTTGCAGATACGCAGTATTTT.